A selection of T cell receptor beta chains follows, all from one sample in a study of blood T cell repertoires in COVID-19. Repertoires were generated with immunoSEQ multiplex PCR, while TCRdb's copy carries only in-frame clones and drops some. This table has tens of thousands of clones, over 75% appearing once. The sequenced sample was peripheral blood. The receptors derive from a woman aged 60-75 years with acute or convalescent COVID-19. The CDR3 runs from the conserved cysteine through the conserved F or W. A D gene is named only where the DNA matches it firmly. The size field is filled for only some rows; it gives once, few, many or a size class.

TGCAGCGTTCTTACCGGGACAGGGAACTATGGCTACACCTTC | CSVLTGTGNYGYTF | TRBD1 | TRBJ1-2 | . | TRBV29-1
TGTGCCAGCAGTTACTCGAGTATGAACACTGAAGCTTTCTTT | CASSYSSMNTEAFF | . | TRBJ1-1 | . | TRBV6-5
TGTGCCAGCAGGAAGCCGAGCACAGATACGCAGTATTTT | CASRKPSTDTQYF | . | TRBJ2-3 | . | TRBV2
TGCGCCAGCAGCGCCGCCAGGGGGCGGGCGAATACTGAAGCTTTCTTT | CASSAARGRANTEAFF | TRBD1 | TRBJ1-1 | . | TRBV5-1
TGCGCCAGCAGCCCCCGCCAGGGTAAGGGTAACACTGAAGCTTTCTTT | CASSPRQGKGNTEAFF | . | TRBJ1-1 | . | TRBV5-1
TGTGCCAGCAGCTTATCCAGGGTGTGGGCTGGAAACACCATATATTTT | CASSLSRVWAGNTIYF | . | TRBJ1-3 | . | TRBV5-6
TGTGCCAGCAGCGTTAGGACTAGCTTCTATCGCAATGAGCAGTTCTTC | CASSVRTSFYRNEQFF | TRBD2 | TRBJ2-1 | . | TRBV9
TGCAGCGTGCCCGGGACAGGGAGCAAAAAACTGTTTTTT | CSVPGTGSKKLFF | TRBD1 | TRBJ1-4 | . | TRBV29-1
TGTGCCAGCAGCCAGCGCACTACGAACACCGGGGAGCTGTTTTTT | CASSQRTTNTGELFF | . | TRBJ2-2 | . | TRBV3-1/TRBV3-2
TGTGCCAGCAGCCCCGCGGCTAACTATGGCTACACCTTC | CASSPAANYGYTF | . | TRBJ1-2 | . | TRBV7-9
TGTGCCAGCTCTAACGCGCAGACAAACTATGGCTACACCTTC | CASSNAQTNYGYTF | . | TRBJ1-2 | . | TRBV6-5
TGTGCCAGCAGTGTACGTCCCACGGTTAGTAGGGGTGAAGCTTTCTTT | CASSVRPTVSRGEAFF | . | TRBJ1-1 | . | TRBV6-1
TGTGCCAGCAGCCAAGTTGGCAGGGTGCCCCAGCATTTT | CASSQVGRVPQHF | . | TRBJ1-5 | . | TRBV3-1/TRBV3-2
TGTGCCAGCAGCCCAGAGGGGGCCGGGAATTCACCCCTCCACTTT | CASSPEGAGNSPLHF | TRBD1 | TRBJ1-6 | . | TRBV28
TGTGCCATCAGTGAGGCAGACAGAGATGAGCAGTTCTTC | CAISEADRDEQFF | . | TRBJ2-1 | once | TRBV10-3
TGTGCCAGCAGCCTCCTAGACAGACTCAACACTGAAGCTTTCTTT | CASSLLDRLNTEAFF | . | TRBJ1-1 | . | TRBV6-2/TRBV6-3
TGTGCCAGCAGCTTGGGAGGGGTACAAGAGACCCAGTACTTC | CASSLGGVQETQYF | TRBD2 | TRBJ2-5 | . | TRBV7-2
TGCGCCAGCAGCTGGGGACAGGGAGAGACCCAGCATTTT | CASSWGQGETQHF | TRBD1 | TRBJ1-5 | few | TRBV5-1
TGCAGTGGTTCCGGTACGGAGACCCAGTACTTC | CSGSGTETQYF | . | TRBJ2-5 | once | TRBV20-1
TGTGCCAGCAGCTTGAACAGGGAAAAAGAGACCTTC | CASSLNREKETF | . | TRBJ1-2 | . | TRBV5-6
TGTGCCAGCAGTTTGTCGGGACAGGGCTTTCAAGAGACCCAGTACTTC | CASSLSGQGFQETQYF | TRBD1 | TRBJ2-5 | . | TRBV28
TGTGCCAGCAGACGACAGGCCTACACCGGGGAGCTGTTTTTT | CASRRQAYTGELFF | . | TRBJ2-2 | . | TRBV28
TGTGCCAGCAGCTCAACCGGGACAGTGGGAGAAGAGACCCAGTACTTC | CASSSTGTVGEETQYF | TRBD1 | TRBJ2-5 | . | TRBV5-4
TGTGCCAGCAGCAAACAGGGGAAAGGCTACACCTTC | CASSKQGKGYTF | TRBD1 | TRBJ1-2 | . | TRBV5-5
TGTGCCAGCAGCTTAACGTCGCGAGAGACCCAGTACTTC | CASSLTSRETQYF | . | TRBJ2-5 | . | TRBV7-3